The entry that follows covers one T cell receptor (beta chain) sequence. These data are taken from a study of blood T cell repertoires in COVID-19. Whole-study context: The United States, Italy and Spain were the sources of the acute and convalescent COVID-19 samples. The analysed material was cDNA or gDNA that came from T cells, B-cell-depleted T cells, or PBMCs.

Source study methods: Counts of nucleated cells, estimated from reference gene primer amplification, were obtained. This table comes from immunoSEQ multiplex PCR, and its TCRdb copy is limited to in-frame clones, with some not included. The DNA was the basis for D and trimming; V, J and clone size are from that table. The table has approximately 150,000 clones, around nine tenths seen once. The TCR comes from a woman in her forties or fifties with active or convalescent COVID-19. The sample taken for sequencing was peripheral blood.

The chain's CDR3 is CASSQALGGHDTQYF. CDR3 DNA sequence: TGTGCCAGCAGCCAAGCCCTCGGGGGGCACGATACGCAGTATTTT. The chain is built from TRBV4-2 and TRBJ2-3, with D maybe TRBD2 (7 bases). Germline V gene data show CDR1 as LGHNA and CDR2 as YNFKEQ. CDR3 length equals 15 residues. Trimming removed 1 base from V and 6 bases from J, with 14 bases in between.